The T cell receptor (beta chain) under discussion was sequenced for a study of T cells after yellow fever vaccination (dated by TCRdb to about 2019). Study-wide context: Libraries from fractions with low cell numbers were prepared with the SMART-Seq v4 Ultra Low Input RNA kit. The cohort comprised two healthy male donors, one aged 18 to 30 and one aged 30 to 40 years. Blood samples were taken at several timepoints before and after primary and secondary immunization, and bulk PBMC replicates and cell subsets were isolated. To follow T-cell clones before and after both primary and booster YFV17D yellow fever vaccination, bulk TCR alpha and beta repertoires underwent longitudinal sequencing. General findings and caveats noted by the study authors: Only a couple of donors were included in the study, so the extent to which the findings can be generalized is limited. Computational filtering was required because FACS-sorted repertoires could contain abundant contaminating clonotypes from the bulk population. Most clones expanded after primary vaccination were re-detected after the booster (about 96% of CD4 and 80% to 90% of CD8), suggesting broad memory maintenance. A small share of clonotypes occurred in both CD4 and CD8 compartments, likely arising from convergent recombination. The secondary T-cell response was found to be weaker but faster than the primary response, with a peak reached on day 5 rather than on day 15.

This clonotype was seen ten or more times. The antigen it recognizes is unknown. It has no much larger one-base neighbor in the sample; base qualities were not kept. This specimen's treatment or condition label, per the study, means: live attenuated yellow fever vaccine strain. At each blood-draw timepoint, two biological replicates of bulk PBMCs were collected. A standard Ficoll-Paque protocol was used to isolate PBMCs from peripheral blood. TriZol was used to extract RNA from bulk PBMCs, CD4 and CD8 fractions, and dextramer-positive and dextramer-negative fractions. At the junction V is shortened by 6 bases and J by 9 bases; bases outside the gene matches: 9. The CDR3 goes from the cysteine to the phenylalanine over 13 residues. Of the read, only the CDR3 DNA is kept; its 39 bases are in frame from base 1. The germline V gene supplies CDR1 MNHNS and CDR2 SASEGT. TCR cDNA was synthesized by 5'RACE template switching, through which a universal primer site and unique molecular identifiers were introduced. Priming for cDNA synthesis came from both the TCR alpha and TCR beta constant segments. Two PCR steps were used to amplify libraries, with sample barcodes and sequencing adapters being added in the second step. Sequencing of libraries was done on Illumina HiSeq 2500 (2x100 bp) or NovaSeq (2x150 bp). Regarding the original processing steps: Demultiplexing of reads and collapsing into UMI consensus sequences were performed with MIGEC, and V(D)J alignment was carried out with MiXCR. Vaccine-responding clonotypes were defined with edgeR using replicate PBMC samples, requiring FDR below 0.01 and a log2 fold change above 5 up to day 15. Bulk clonotypes were assigned CD4 or CD8 identity according to which sequenced CD4 or CD8 repertoire held them at higher abundance. TCRdb applied fastp at Q25 and MiXCR to the public reads, then kept only in-frame beta chains. CDR3 protein sequences are deduplicated, and each keeps its most common genes and DNA. Clone size and V and J calls follow TCRdb, not the original study. The table for this sample lists around 350,000 distinct CDR3 sequences; 11% of them were counted only once. Of the sample, 15% to 20% is held by the ten largest clones.

The rearranged chain carries TRBV6-1 and TRBJ2-5, with 8 bases in between that match TRBD1. The sequence was collected from a man younger than 35 who received the YFV17D yellow fever vaccine. Sample: PBMCs, taken on the day of the first yellow fever vaccination. DNA sequence: TGTGCCAGCAGCCCCGGACAGGGCCAGTCCCAGTACTTC. This translates into CASSPGQGQSQYF.